The 29 T cell receptor beta chains listed next were all sequenced from one sample in a study of cytomegalovirus exposure and HLA in healthy donors. The PCR contained 60 Vbeta and 13 Jbeta primers. TCRdb's table, derived via immunoSEQ multiplex PCR, lists solely in-frame clones and lacks some. The sample contains 95,000 to 150,000 clones, approximately 17% of which appear only once. The sequenced sample consisted of PBMCs. These receptors came from a female donor in good health and CMV-seropositive.

This clone has a handful of counts. V usage is TRBV5-8 and J usage is TRBJ2-5, with D uncertain. This CDR3 is built from 15 residues. Per the germline V gene, CDR1 is SGHTS and CDR2 is YDEGEE. The V end lost 3 bases, the J end lost 4 bases, and 16 bases lay between the germline ends. CDR3 sequence (DNA): TGTGCCAGCAGCTCACGACCTAGGCGGTCAGAGACCCAGTACTTC. This codes for CASSSRPRRSETQYF.

This clone was seen a few times. The chain uses TRBV5-1 and TRBJ2-5; the D gene is possibly TRBD2 (6 bases). The germline V gene encodes CDR1 SGHRS and CDR2 YFSETQ. V lost 4 bases and J 5 bases, leaving 12 bases between the germline ends. The CDR3 extends over 13 amino acids. This CDR3 reads CASSARLEETQYF. The CDR3 region has the DNA TGCGCCAGCAGCGCCAGACTAGAGGAGACCCAGTACTTC. The full variable domain, rest sourced from reference TRBV5-1 and TRBJ2-5, is KAGVTQTPRYLIKTRGQQVTLSCSPISGHRSVSWYQQTPGQGLQFLFEYFSETQRNKGNFPGRFSGRQFSNSRSEMNVSTLELGDSALYLCASSARLEETQYFGPGTRLLVL.

V is TRBV6-4 and J is TRBJ2-3, with TRBD2 matching over 10 bases. Germline lookup yields CDR1 MRHNA and CDR2 SNTAGT. J lost 4 bases, V lost 7 bases, and 11 bases had no gene match. There are 16 residues in the CDR3. The CDR3 sequence is CASTPVAGGIADTQYF. CDR3 nucleotides: TGTGCCAGCACCCCGGTAGCGGGGGGTATAGCAGATACGCAGTATTTT.

This chain joins TRBV2 and TRBJ2-7, with TRBD1 identical over 7 bases. The CDR3 has 14 residues. Losses at the gene ends were 3 bases for V and 0 bases for J; bases not matched to a gene: 2. Germline CDR1 and CDR2: SNHLY and FYNNEI. This CDR3 is CASSEGQRSYEQYF. CDR3 DNA: TGTGCCAGCAGTGAGGGACAGCGCTCCTACGAGCAGTACTTC.

The J gene is TRBJ1-5, the V gene TRBV7-9; D gene ambiguous. Germline values: CDR1 SEHNR, CDR2 FQNEAQ (reference sequence). Deletions cut 1 base from V and 1 base from J, with 11 bases between. This CDR3 region has 16 residues. The CDR3 coding sequence is TGTGCCAGCAGCTTAGAAAGGTCGGGGAGCAATCAGCCCCAGCATTTT. This encodes CASSLERSGSNQPQHF. Looking up the rest from reference TRBV7-9 and TRBJ1-5 gives the full variable domain: DTGVSQNPRHKITKRGQNVTFRCDPISEHNRLYWYRQTLGQGPEFLTYFQNEAQLEKSRLLSDRFSAERPKGSFSTLEIQRTEQGDSAMYLCASSLERSGSNQPQHFGDGTRLSIL.

There are a few counts of this clone. V gene TRBV15 combines with J gene TRBJ2-7; TRBD2 matches at 11 bases. After removal of 0 bases from V and 6 bases from J, the junction contained 1 base not matched to a gene. Germline CDR1 LNHNV, CDR2 YYDKDF (reference sequence). This CDR3 comprises 14 residues. The CDR3, as DNA: TGTGCCACCAGCAGAGAGACTAGCGGGATCGAGCAGTACTTC. Translated, it gives CATSRETSGIEQYF.

The CDR3 sequence: CASSPSGIPYEQYF. In DNA, the CDR3 is TGTGCCAGCAGCCCTAGCGGGATTCCCTACGAGCAGTACTTC. J is TRBJ2-7 and V is TRBV9; 9 nucleotides match TRBD2. CDR3 length: 14 residues. Germline-derived CDR1 and CDR2 are SGDLS and YYNGEE. Unmatched junction bases numbered 4, after V lost 4 bases and J lost 2 bases. Using reference TRBV9 and TRBJ2-7 for the parts outside the CDR3, the full variable domain is DSGVTQTPKHLITATGQRVTLRCSPRSGDLSVYWYQQSLDQGLQFLIQYYNGEERAKGNILERFSAQQFPDLHSELNLSSLELGDSALYFCASSPSGIPYEQYFGPGTRLTVT.

The chain combines TRBV5-5 with TRBJ2-7, with D possibly being TRBD1 (7 bases). Trimming pared 4 bases from V and 2 bases from J, leaving 13 bases between. Germline CDR1 reads SGHKS; CDR2 reads YYEKEE (reference sequence). The CDR3 length is 14 residues. CDR3 sequence (DNA): TGTGCCAGCAGCCGCAGGGGGGACACCTACGAGCAGTACTTC. Residues: CASSRRGDTYEQYF.

This clone was detected only a few times. The chain employs TRBV28 and TRBJ2-1; 9 positions agree with TRBD1. CDR3 length equals 17 residues. The junction had 15 bases not matched to a gene; V was cut back by 4 bases and J by 8 bases. Germline assignment: CDR1 MDHEN and CDR2 SYDVKM. The CDR3 coding sequence is TGTGCCAGCAGTTCCTCGCGGGGCACAGGGGGCATGGATGAGCAGTTCTTC. Protein product: CASSSSRGTGGMDEQFF.

This rearrangement joins TRBV2 to TRBJ1-4; D is perhaps TRBD1 (5 bases). V lost 6 bases and J 0 bases, leaving 11 bases between the germline ends. Germline values: CDR1 SNHLY, CDR2 FYNNEI. The CDR3 is made up of 15 amino acids. The DNA of the CDR3 is TGTGCCAGCAGGGAGACAGATGCAACTAATGAAAAACTGTTTTTT. The encoded protein is CASRETDATNEKLFF.

The CDR3 DNA is TGTGCCAGCAGTTTATTCGGACAAACTTCACCCCTCCACTTT. Its translation: CASSLFGQTSPLHF. This chain joins TRBV28 and TRBJ1-6, with a weak D call TRBD1 (5 bases). Trimming cost V 1 base and J 9 bases, with 10 bases left between them. The CDR3 has 14 amino acids. The germline V gene encodes CDR1 MDHEN and CDR2 SYDVKM.

This clone has only a few counts. The rearrangement uses TRBV7-6 and TRBJ2-1; 9 bases align to TRBD1. V dropped 5 bases and J dropped 7; count of bases not matched to a gene: 9. Germline CDR1 and CDR2: SGHVS and FNYEAQ. The CDR3 runs to 15 residues. The CDR3 nucleotides are TGTGCCAGCAGCCAGGGACAGGGATATGGGAATGAGCAGTTCTTC. Translation: CASSQGQGYGNEQFF. The whole variable domain, remainder taken from reference TRBV7-6 and TRBJ2-1, is GAGVSQSPRYKVTKRGQDVALRCDPISGHVSLYWYRQALGQGPEFLTYFNYEAQQDKSGLPNDRFSAERPEGSISTLTIQRTEQRDSAMYRCASSQGQGYGNEQFFGPGTRLTVL.

V is TRBV19 and J is TRBJ1-2; 7 bases match TRBD1. This CDR3 is built from 12 residues. Germline lookup yields CDR1 LNHDA and CDR2 SQIVND (reference sequence). After removal of 4 bases from V and 11 bases from J, the junction contained 7 bases not matched to a gene. CDR3 in amino acids: CASSTRDSEYTF. CDR3 DNA: TGTGCCAGTAGTACCCGGGACAGTGAGTACACCTTC. The variable domain in full, with the rest retrieved from reference TRBV19 and TRBJ1-2, is DGGITQSPKYLFRKEGQNVTLSCEQNLNHDAMYWYRQDPGQGLRLIYYSQIVNDFQKGDIAEGYSVSREKKESFPLTVTSAQKNPTAFYLCASSTRDSEYTFGSGTRLTVV.

This clone occurred a few times. V is TRBV5-1 and J is TRBJ1-1; 7 nucleotides align to TRBD1. The V and J ends lost 4 bases and 6 bases, in that order; junction bases with no gene match: 6. The germline gives CDR1 SGHRS, CDR2 YFSETQ. The CDR3 runs 13 residues. CDR3: CASSRGQAPEAFF. The CDR3 DNA is TGCGCCAGCAGCCGTGGACAGGCTCCTGAAGCTTTCTTT.

The chain employs TRBV29-1 and TRBJ2-5, with TRBD2 identical over 9 bases. V dropped 7 bases and J dropped 2; count of bases not matched to a gene: 8. Per the germline V gene, CDR1 is SQVTM and CDR2 is ANQGSEA. The CDR3 has 14 amino acids. The DNA for the CDR3 is TGCAGCGCCAAACCGGGACTAGCTCAAGAGACCCAGTACTTC. Encoded protein: CSAKPGLAQETQYF.

This clone appeared a few times. The rearrangement uses TRBV19 and TRBJ1-1, with 10 positions matching TRBD1. Germline assignment: CDR1 LNHDA and CDR2 SQIVND (reference sequence). The CDR3 extends over 14 amino acids. V gave up 7 bases and J gave up 4 bases; unmatched junction bases: 6. The CDR3 here is CASTRQGATTEAFF. The CDR3 nucleotides read TGTGCCAGTACCCGACAGGGGGCGACCACTGAAGCTTTCTTT. Supplemented by reference TRBV19 and TRBJ1-1, the full variable domain reads DGGITQSPKYLFRKEGQNVTLSCEQNLNHDAMYWYRQDPGQGLRLIYYSQIVNDFQKGDIAEGYSVSREKKESFPLTVTSAQKNPTAFYLCASTRQGATTEAFFGQGTRLTVV.

V usage is TRBV2 and J usage is TRBJ1-2; weak D call: TRBD1 (5 bases). Deletions cut 4 bases from V and 2 bases from J, with 8 bases between. The CDR3 has 13 residues. From germline, CDR1 is SNHLY and CDR2 FYNNEI. The CDR3 nucleotides read TGTGCCAGCAGTGTAGGACAAAACTATGGCTACACCTTC. This gives the protein CASSVGQNYGYTF.

This rearrangement joins TRBV7-2 to TRBJ2-5; TRBD1 might be the D (6 bases). Germline values: CDR1 SGHTA, CDR2 FQGNSA. V dropped 4 bases and J dropped 0 bases, with 12 bases sitting between them. The CDR3 has 15 residues. CDR3 in DNA: TGTGCCAGCAGCTCCACTACAGGGCACCAAGAGACCCAGTACTTC. This translates into CASSSTTGHQETQYF.

This sequence joins TRBV25-1 and TRBJ2-3, with a weak D call TRBD2 (7 bases). Trimming took off 5 bases at V and 5 bases at J, with 20 bases between the two ends. Per the germline V gene, CDR1 is MGHDK and CDR2 is SYGVNS. The CDR3 spans 16 residues. CDR3 protein: CASSRPRGARGDTQYF. CDR3 in DNA: TGTGCCAGCAGTAGACCCCGGGGGGCCCGGGGAGATACGCAGTATTTT. Drawing the rest from reference TRBV25-1 and TRBJ2-3, the complete variable domain is EADIYQTPRYLVIGTGKKITLECSQTMGHDKMYWYQQDPGMELHLIHYSYGVNSTEKGDLSSESTVSRIRTEHFPLTLESARPSHTSQYLCASSRPRGARGDTQYFGPGTRLTVL.

In its sample, this clone was seen a few times. J is TRBJ2-7 and V is TRBV2; 11 bases map to TRBD2. CDR3 length: 16 residues. Germline-derived CDR1 and CDR2 are SNHLY and FYNNEI. With 3 bases clipped from V and 2 bases from J, the junction kept 6 bases outside the gene matches. CDR3 nucleotides: TGTGCCAGCAGTGACGTTCTAGCGGGAGGACCCTACGAGCAGTACTTC. Encoded protein: CASSDVLAGGPYEQYF.

This clone turned up a few times. This sequence joins TRBV28 and TRBJ1-1; D uncertain. The germline CDR1 and CDR2 sequences are MDHEN and SYDVKM. The CDR3 extends over 13 amino acids. V was trimmed by 4 bases and J by 10 bases, leaving 16 bases between them. The CDR3 coding sequence is TGTGCCAGCAGTTCCGGTCGAAGGGAGGGAGCTTTCTTT. Its protein is CASSSGRREGAFF.

This clone was observed a few times. The V call is TRBV5-6, the J call TRBJ1-2; TRBD1 is a possible D gene (5 bases). Trimming stripped 3 bases from V and 4 bases from J, with 16 bases between. The CDR3 length is 15 residues. CDR1 and CDR2 (germline): SGHDT, YYEEEE. CDR3 loop: CASSSAPGAFYGYTF. The CDR3 DNA follows: TGTGCCAGCAGCTCGGCCCCTGGGGCCTTCTATGGCTACACCTTC.

The chain uses TRBV9 and TRBJ2-3, with a possible D match to TRBD2 (5 bases). CDR3 length: 13 residues. Per germline, CDR1 SGDLS and CDR2 YYNGEE. V was trimmed by 4 bases and J by 2 bases, leaving 8 bases between them. In DNA, the CDR3 is TGTGCCAGCAGCATGGACTCCACAGATACGCAGTATTTT. Protein product: CASSMDSTDTQYF.

The chain recombines TRBV6-5 with TRBJ1-5, with TRBD1 matching over 9 bases. CDR3 length: 14 amino acids. Germline CDR1 and CDR2: MNHEY and SVGAGI. V was pared by 5 bases and J by 6 bases, with 5 bases of the junction left unmatched. Here the CDR3 reads CASSGTGSSQPQHF. As DNA, the CDR3 is TGTGCCAGCAGTGGGACAGGGTCTTCTCAGCCCCAGCATTTT.

This clone occurred a few times. The V and J genes are TRBV5-1 and TRBJ1-2; a weak D match, TRBD1 (5 bases). Trimming took 2 bases from V and 2 from J, leaving 19 bases between them. This CDR3 has 17 amino acids. CDR1 and CDR2 (germline): SGHRS, YFSETQ. The CDR3 DNA follows: TGCGCCAGCAGCTTCGATCCCCGTGCAGGGAACAACTATGGCTACACCTTC. Its translation is CASSFDPRAGNNYGYTF.

This clone was seen only a few times. The chain joins TRBV5-6 to TRBJ2-7; D gene unclear. V shed 2 bases and J shed 5 bases, with 11 bases lying between them. The CDR3 has 13 amino acids. CDR1 and CDR2 (germline): SGHDT, YYEEEE. CDR3 nucleotides: TGTGCCAGCAGCTTATGGCAATCCCACGAGCAGTACTTC. Its translation is CASSLWQSHEQYF.

The table lists this clone with a few counts. This chain's CDR3 is CASSYGQDWNGYTF. DNA for the CDR3: TGTGCCAGCAGTTACGGACAGGATTGGAATGGCTACACCTTC. This chain joins TRBV2 and TRBJ1-2; TRBD1 matches 7 bases. Losses at the gene ends were 5 bases for V and 6 bases for J; bases not matched to a gene: 9. Germline loops: CDR1 SNHLY, CDR2 FYNNEI. The CDR3 is 14 residues long. Filled out from reference TRBV2 and TRBJ1-2, the complete variable domain reads EPEVTQTPSHQVTQMGQEVILRCVPISNHLYFYWYRQILGQKVEFLVSFYNNEISEKSEIFDDQFSVERPDGSNFTLKIRSTKLEDSAMYFCASSYGQDWNGYTFGSGTRLTVV.

This clone has only a few counts. This chain connects TRBV13 to TRBJ2-1; 7 bases are a match to TRBD2. Germline V gene sequence: CDR1 PRHDT, CDR2 FYEKMQ (reference sequence). The CDR3 consists of 16 residues. Trimming removed 4 bases from V and 0 bases from J; junction bases left unmatched: 6. Here the CDR3 DNA reads TGTGCCAGCAGCTCCCCGGGACTACCCTCCTACAATGAGCAGTTCTTC. Translating it yields CASSSPGLPSYNEQFF.

The chain couples TRBV28 to TRBJ1-5, with 7 bases matching TRBD1. The germline V gene has CDR1 MDHEN and CDR2 SYDVKM. This CDR3 has 14 amino acids. V lost 7 bases to trimming and J lost 1 base; unmatched junction nucleotides: 4. CDR3 sequence: CASKTGLSNQPQHF. The CDR3 nucleotides are TGTGCCAGCAAGACAGGGCTGAGCAATCAGCCCCAGCATTTT.